This T cell receptor (beta chain) was found in a study of T cell repertoires in cytomegalovirus infection. CDR1 KGHDR and CDR2 SFDVKD come from the germline V gene. CDR3 length: 14 amino acids. Trimming took 0 bases from V and 0 from J, leaving 4 bases between them. This clonotype was seen more than once but under ten times. Antigen specificity is unknown. One entry per CDR3 protein results from TCRdb running MiXCR on the reads. This sample has about 900,000 distinct CDR3 sequences; approximately 31% occur once, and the top ten carry around 15%. The origin of this receptor is a human donor in good health (CMV status not recorded). Some clones in this sample may be carry-over from other donors' samples. The specimen was cultured CD8+ T cells from PBMCs, collected from culture after CMV antigen stimulation. V and J are TRBV24-1 and TRBJ2-5; D remains unclear. The CDR3 is CATSDLEHQETQYF. The CDR3 coding sequence is TGTGCCACCAGTGATTTGGAGCACCAAGAGACCCAGTACTTC.